These 9 T cell receptor beta chains came from one sample sequenced in a study of spatial heterogeneity in lung cancer. Time point of the sample: sample taken at primary tumor resection. Unsorted tumor, nontumor lung tissue or cryopreserved PBMC supplied the whole RNA. TCRdb reprocessed the 5' RACE reads with MiXCR, giving one entry per CDR3 protein. The table includes roughly 39,000 distinct CDR3 sequences, 7.5% detected once. The sample here was PBMCs, taken at surgery. All receptors come from a male donor with early-stage non-small cell lung cancer.

This chain connects TRBV7-2 to TRBJ1-5, with 9 bases matching TRBD1. Trimming at V came to 5 bases and at J to 6 bases, leaving 8 bases not matched to a gene. The germline V gene encodes CDR1 SGHTA and CDR2 FQGNSA. This CDR3 spans 15 amino acids. The CDR3 spells CASSLGTGYGQPQHF. As DNA, the CDR3 is TGTGCCAGCAGCCTCGGGACAGGGTACGGTCAGCCCCAGCATTTT. Full variable domain (missing parts from reference TRBV7-2 and TRBJ1-5): GAGVSQSPSNKVTEKGKDVELRCDPISGHTALYWYRQSLGQGLEFLIYFQGNSAPDKSGLPSDRFSAERTGGSVSTLTIQRTQQEDSAVYLCASSLGTGYGQPQHFGDGTRLSIL.

The rearrangement uses TRBV10-3 and TRBJ2-1, with 9 bases aligning to TRBD1. Germline CDR1 reads ENHRY; CDR2 reads SYGVKD. The length of the CDR3 is 14 residues. V lost 4 bases to trimming and J lost 7 bases; unmatched junction nucleotides: 5. CDR3 region: CAISGGGQGNEQFF. CDR3 sequence (DNA): TGTGCCATCAGTGGGGGCGGACAGGGGAATGAGCAGTTCTTC.

The chain uses TRBV6-4 and TRBJ1-1; possible D gene TRBD1, 6 bases. The CDR3 contains 13 residues. The germline CDR1 and CDR2 sequences are MRHNA and SNTAGT. V lost 11 bases to trimming and J lost 3 bases, with 16 bases between them. The CDR3 spells CAGRDTLDTEAFF. The CDR3 nucleotides are TGTGCCGGCCGGGACACCCTGGACACTGAAGCTTTCTTT.

This clonotype was detected ten times or more. The chain carries TRBV18 and TRBJ1-1; D unresolved. The germline V and J ends were trimmed by 2 bases and 5 bases, with 12 bases remaining between them. The CDR3 has 14 residues. Germline V lookup: CDR1 KGHSH, CDR2 LQKENI. CDR3 in amino acids: CASSPTALGTEAFF. The DNA of the CDR3 is TGTGCCAGCTCACCAACAGCTTTGGGAACTGAAGCTTTCTTT.

This clonotype was picked up many times. The chain links TRBV6-2 or TRBV6-3 to TRBJ2-1, with 14 bases identical to TRBD2. CDR3 size: 18 residues. Losses at the gene ends were 8 bases for V and 6 bases for J; bases not matched to a gene: 15. CDR1 and CDR2 (germline): MNHEY, SVGEGT. The CDR3 region has the DNA TGTGCCAGCGGGGGACTAGCGGGGGTAAGAGTTAGTGGCAATGAGCAGTTCTTC. This codes for CASGGLAGVRVSGNEQFF.

This clonotype has a count of ten or more. Here the CDR3 reads CASSSRTGRGYTDTQYF. The CDR3 DNA reads as TGTGCCAGCAGCTCAAGAACTGGGCGGGGGTACACAGATACGCAGTATTTT. The gene calls are TRBV7-2 and TRBJ2-3; 7 bases agree with TRBD2. There are 17 residues in the CDR3. The germline CDR1 and CDR2 sequences are SGHTA and FQGNSA. J lost 2 bases, V lost 4 bases, and 12 bases had no gene match.

This clonotype has more than one count but fewer than ten. The J gene is TRBJ1-6, the V gene TRBV2; 9 bases are shared with TRBD1. The CDR3 is 15 amino acids. The junction had 4 bases not matched to a gene; V was cut back by 1 base and J by 9 bases. Germline V gene sequence: CDR1 SNHLY, CDR2 FYNNEI. The CDR3: CASSEDYRGRSPLHF. Here the CDR3 DNA reads TGTGCCAGCAGTGAAGATTACAGGGGGCGTTCACCCCTCCACTTT.

This clonotype is labeled large. This chain joins TRBV27 and TRBJ2-1; no clear D gene. CDR1 is MNHEY, CDR2 SMNVEV, per germline (reference sequence). The CDR3 extends over 14 amino acids. V lost 6 bases, J lost 9 bases, and 18 bases lay in between. This CDR3 is CASSLGSSPREQFF. The CDR3 DNA follows: TGTGCCAGCAGCCTGGGTAGCTCCCCTCGTGAGCAGTTCTTC.

Ten or more counts support this clonotype. The chain carries TRBV2 and TRBJ1-5; no firm D call. The germline gives CDR1 SNHLY, CDR2 FYNNEI. V shed 1 base and J shed 7 bases, with 11 bases lying between them. The CDR3 sequence is 14 residues long. CDR3 sequence (DNA): TGTGCCAGCAGTGAAGGGCAGGTCGGACAGCCCCAGCATTTT. Protein product: CASSEGQVGQPQHF. The full variable domain, with the rest looked up from reference TRBV2 and TRBJ1-5, is EPEVTQTPSHQVTQMGQEVILRCVPISNHLYFYWYRQILGQKVEFLVSFYNNEISEKSEIFDDQFSVERPDGSNFTLKIRSTKLEDSAMYFCASSEGQVGQPQHFGDGTRLSIL.